Below, one TCR beta chain is given with its context. Antigen unknown. Looked up from germline, CDR1 is MNHEY and CDR2 is SVGAGI. The CDR3 is 15 amino acids. The sample belongs to a study of STAT5B mutations in CD4+ large granular lymphocyte leukemia. Study results and limitations: No patients shared main leukemic clonotypes, though about 24% appeared at low frequency elsewhere. The CD4+ versus CD8+ T-LGLL clonality difference may reflect limited sample size.

Produced via immunoSEQ multiplex PCR; TCRdb's table is partial and in-frame only. The sample yields around 30,000 clones, more than 65% seen once. Sequencing input: CD4+ T cells from blood buffy coats. The sequence was obtained from a human donor in good health. The rearrangement joins TRBV6-5 to TRBJ2-5; the D gene is possibly TRBD2 (7 bases). The J call is doubtful: the DNA matches TRBJ2-7 better. The CDR3 loop is CASSPWGGLVDEQYF. CDR3 bases: TGTGCCAGCAGTCCGTGGGGGGGGCTGGTCGACGAGCAGTACTTC.